This T cell receptor (beta chain) was documented in a study of identical twins. Points from the study as a whole: Models underestimated out-of-frame TCR alpha sharing in monozygotic twins. Whereas memory repertoires showed no such difference, abundant cord blood beta clonotypes carried fewer insertions.

TCRdb reprocessed the 5' RACE reads with MiXCR, giving one entry per CDR3 protein. The sample holds 460,000 or so distinct CDR3 sequences, 13% to 15% seen once. The trim removed 3 bases at V and 3 bases at J, leaving 7 bases unmatched. CDR3 length: 15 residues. Germline-derived CDR1 and CDR2 are DFQATT and SNEGSKA (reference sequence). Every sampled donor was Caucasian and healthy. For this clonotype: Its target is not known.

This same sample was also part of a study on yellow fever vaccine responses in identical twins.

This chain uses TRBV20-1 with TRBJ1-5; TRBD1 matches 8 bases. Sequences were obtained from CD4+ T cells sorted from blood. This TCR derives from a woman under 30 in good health. The CDR3 bases are TGCAGTGCTAGGCGGACAGGGCTTTCCAATCAGCCCCAGCATTTT. It specifies CSARRTGLSNQPQHF.